These T cell receptor beta chains were read from a single sample in a study of control samples from healthy donors and cancer patients. TCRdb keeps only in-frame clones here, not all; method: immunoSEQ multiplex PCR. The sample has more than 150,000 clones; 90% to 95% are singletons. Sequenced material: blood. The receptors were sampled from a woman aged 25 to 39 in good health. Each CDR3 is given with its conserved first and last residue. Fields, in order: V gene, D gene, J gene, clone size, CDR3 protein, CDR3 DNA. A D gene is named only where the DNA matches it firmly. Not all rows give a size; the values are once, few, many and, for expanded clones, a class.

v_call: TRBV10-3
d_call: -
j_call: TRBJ1-2
clone_size: -
cdr3_aa: CAISESTGIYGYTF
cdr3_nt: TGTGCCATCAGTGAGTCCACAGGAATCTATGGCTACACCTTC

v_call: TRBV3-1/TRBV3-2
d_call: -
j_call: TRBJ2-7
clone_size: -
cdr3_aa: CASSLNQGGYEQYF
cdr3_nt: TGTGCCAGCAGCCTTAACCAGGGTGGGTACGAGCAGTACTTC

v_call: TRBV2
d_call: TRBD2
j_call: TRBJ2-1
clone_size: -
cdr3_aa: CASSGMREGRNEQFF
cdr3_nt: TGTGCCAGCAGTGGAATGCGGGAGGGCCGAAATGAGCAGTTCTTC

v_call: TRBV9
d_call: TRBD2
j_call: TRBJ2-2
clone_size: -
cdr3_aa: CASSVEVAGNTGELFF
cdr3_nt: TGTGCCAGCAGCGTAGAGGTAGCGGGGAACACCGGGGAGCTGTTTTTT

v_call: TRBV18
d_call: -
j_call: TRBJ2-6
clone_size: -
cdr3_aa: CASSPPVRAAWFSGANVLTF
cdr3_nt: TGTGCCAGCTCACCACCGGTCAGGGCGGCTTGGTTCTCTGGGGCCAACGTCCTGACTTTC

v_call: TRBV20-1
d_call: -
j_call: TRBJ2-1
clone_size: -
cdr3_aa: CSATRGEQFF
cdr3_nt: TGCAGTGCAACTAGGGGTGAGCAGTTCTTC

v_call: TRBV19
d_call: -
j_call: TRBJ1-2
clone_size: -
cdr3_aa: CASSIFGTDYGYTF
cdr3_nt: TGTGCCAGTAGTATATTTGGGACCGACTATGGCTACACCTTC

v_call: TRBV28
d_call: -
j_call: TRBJ1-4
clone_size: -
cdr3_aa: CASSLLRNEKLFF
cdr3_nt: TGTGCCAGCAGTTTATTACGGAATGAAAAACTGTTTTTT

v_call: TRBV11-2
d_call: -
j_call: TRBJ2-1
clone_size: -
cdr3_aa: CASSRSRRGNEQFF
cdr3_nt: TGTGCCAGCAGCCGATCCCGACGGGGCAATGAGCAGTTCTTC

v_call: TRBV4-3
d_call: TRBD1
j_call: TRBJ2-7
clone_size: once
cdr3_aa: CASSQDRGQDEQYF
cdr3_nt: TGCGCCAGCAGCCAGGACAGGGGGCAGGACGAGCAGTACTTC

v_call: TRBV7-9
d_call: TRBD1
j_call: TRBJ2-7
clone_size: -
cdr3_aa: CASSLVGTGTYEQYF
cdr3_nt: TGTGCCAGCAGCTTAGTAGGGACAGGAACCTACGAGCAGTACTTC

v_call: TRBV7-3
d_call: TRBD2
j_call: TRBJ2-7
clone_size: -
cdr3_aa: CASSGGTSGPYEQYF
cdr3_nt: TGTGCCAGCAGCGGAGGGACTAGCGGCCCCTACGAGCAGTACTTC

v_call: TRBV12-5
d_call: -
j_call: TRBJ2-2
clone_size: -
cdr3_aa: CASGLVPGSPGELFF
cdr3_nt: TGTGCTAGTGGTTTGGTACCCGGGTCCCCCGGGGAGCTGTTTTTT

v_call: TRBV6-5
d_call: TRBD1
j_call: TRBJ2-5
clone_size: -
cdr3_aa: CASSYNRGETQYF
cdr3_nt: TGTGCCAGCAGTTACAACAGGGGGGAGACCCAGTACTTC

v_call: TRBV9
d_call: -
j_call: TRBJ2-3
clone_size: -
cdr3_aa: CASSVMSTDTQYF
cdr3_nt: TGTGCCAGCAGCGTCATGAGCACAGATACGCAGTATTTT

v_call: TRBV10-3
d_call: -
j_call: TRBJ1-5
clone_size: -
cdr3_aa: CAISEVAGYSNQPQHF
cdr3_nt: TGTGCCATCAGTGAGGTGGCAGGCTATAGCAATCAGCCCCAGCATTTT

v_call: TRBV15
d_call: -
j_call: TRBJ1-5
clone_size: -
cdr3_aa: CATSREGGYQPQHF
cdr3_nt: TGTGCCACCAGCAGAGAGGGGGGTTATCAGCCCCAGCATTTT

v_call: TRBV6-6
d_call: -
j_call: TRBJ1-6
clone_size: -
cdr3_aa: CASSPQRQFLSATNNSPLHF
cdr3_nt: TGTGCCAGCAGTCCCCAGCGACAGTTCCTCTCAGCCACGAATAATTCACCCCTCCACTTT

v_call: TRBV5-8
d_call: TRBD1
j_call: TRBJ2-2
clone_size: -
cdr3_aa: CANGGRTGPNTGELFF
cdr3_nt: TGTGCCAACGGAGGCCGGACAGGTCCCAACACCGGGGAGCTGTTTTTT

v_call: TRBV11-2
d_call: -
j_call: TRBJ2-3
clone_size: -
cdr3_aa: CASSLGRGTDTQYF
cdr3_nt: TGTGCCAGCAGCTTAGGAAGGGGGACAGATACGCAGTATTTT

v_call: TRBV29-1
d_call: TRBD1
j_call: TRBJ1-3
clone_size: -
cdr3_aa: CSVGQGSGNTIYF
cdr3_nt: TGCAGCGTGGGACAGGGGTCCGGAAACACCATATATTTT

v_call: TRBV29-1
d_call: TRBD1
j_call: TRBJ2-1
clone_size: -
cdr3_aa: CSVSLGQAEQFF
cdr3_nt: TGCAGCGTTTCACTCGGACAGGCTGAGCAGTTCTTC

v_call: TRBV11-3
d_call: TRBD1
j_call: TRBJ1-5
clone_size: -
cdr3_aa: CASRNTGTGAHQPQHF
cdr3_nt: TGTGCCAGCAGAAACACCGGGACAGGGGCCCATCAGCCCCAGCATTTT

v_call: TRBV6-2/TRBV6-3
d_call: TRBD1
j_call: TRBJ2-5
clone_size: -
cdr3_aa: CASSRDRADPFQETQYF
cdr3_nt: TGTGCCAGCAGCAGGGACAGGGCAGACCCCTTCCAAGAGACCCAGTACTTC

v_call: TRBV5-1
d_call: TRBD2
j_call: TRBJ2-1
clone_size: -
cdr3_aa: CASSLVTSGRGSEQFF
cdr3_nt: TGCGCCAGCAGCTTGGTTACTAGCGGGAGGGGGAGTGAGCAGTTCTTC

v_call: TRBV7-8
d_call: TRBD2
j_call: TRBJ2-5
clone_size: once
cdr3_aa: CASSYGGTRGTQYF
cdr3_nt: TGTGCCAGCAGCTACGGGGGGACCCGCGGGACCCAGTACTTC

v_call: TRBV24-1
d_call: TRBD1
j_call: TRBJ1-2
clone_size: -
cdr3_aa: CATSDRTGIRGYTF
cdr3_nt: TGTGCCACCAGTGATCGGACAGGGATACGCGGCTACACCTTC

v_call: TRBV19
d_call: -
j_call: TRBJ1-2
clone_size: -
cdr3_aa: CASSPLGPYGYTF
cdr3_nt: TGTGCCAGTAGTCCGTTGGGGCCCTATGGCTACACCTTC

v_call: TRBV6-1
d_call: -
j_call: TRBJ1-3
clone_size: -
cdr3_aa: CASSEIKSWYGNTIYF
cdr3_nt: TGTGCCAGCAGTGAAATTAAGAGCTGGTACGGAAACACCATATATTTT

v_call: TRBV15
d_call: -
j_call: TRBJ2-7
clone_size: -
cdr3_aa: CATSRDSLSYEQYF
cdr3_nt: TGTGCCACCAGCAGAGACTCACTGTCCTACGAGCAGTACTTC

v_call: TRBV5-6
d_call: -
j_call: TRBJ2-7
clone_size: -
cdr3_aa: CASSFFRFPEQYF
cdr3_nt: TGTGCCAGCAGCTTCTTCAGGTTTCCCGAGCAGTACTTC

v_call: TRBV6-4
d_call: -
j_call: TRBJ1-5
clone_size: -
cdr3_aa: CASSVEDGQPQHF
cdr3_nt: TGTGCCAGCAGTGTAGAGGATGGGCAGCCCCAGCATTTT

v_call: TRBV7-9
d_call: -
j_call: TRBJ1-1
clone_size: -
cdr3_aa: CASSLGQERTEAFF
cdr3_nt: TGTGCCAGCAGCTTAGGGCAGGAGAGAACTGAAGCTTTCTTT

v_call: TRBV5-1
d_call: -
j_call: TRBJ1-2
clone_size: -
cdr3_aa: CASSLGVPGGWGYTF
cdr3_nt: TGCGCCAGCAGCTTGGGAGTCCCGGGGGGCTGGGGCTACACCTTC

v_call: TRBV15
d_call: -
j_call: TRBJ1-4
clone_size: -
cdr3_aa: CATSSEKGTNEKLFF
cdr3_nt: TGTGCCACCAGCAGCGAAAAGGGGACAAATGAAAAACTGTTTTTT

v_call: TRBV6-1
d_call: -
j_call: TRBJ1-5
clone_size: -
cdr3_aa: CASREGPISNQPQHF
cdr3_nt: TGTGCCAGCAGAGAAGGGCCGATTAGCAATCAGCCCCAGCATTTT

v_call: TRBV30
d_call: -
j_call: TRBJ2-7
clone_size: -
cdr3_aa: CAWSGDSYYEQYF
cdr3_nt: TGTGCCTGGAGTGGAGACAGCTACTACGAGCAGTACTTC

v_call: TRBV5-1
d_call: TRBD1
j_call: TRBJ2-1
clone_size: once
cdr3_aa: CASRTLDRGYNEQFF
cdr3_nt: TGCGCCAGCAGAACGCTGGACAGGGGATACAATGAGCAGTTCTTC

v_call: TRBV2
d_call: -
j_call: TRBJ2-5
clone_size: -
cdr3_aa: CASSGDGLLQETQYF
cdr3_nt: TGTGCCAGCAGTGGGGATGGGCTGCTCCAAGAGACCCAGTACTTC

v_call: TRBV28
d_call: -
j_call: TRBJ2-7
clone_size: once
cdr3_aa: CASSPQGRGISYEQYF
cdr3_nt: TGTGCCAGCAGCCCCCAGGGTAGGGGGATCTCCTACGAGCAGTACTTC

v_call: TRBV12-3/TRBV12-4
d_call: -
j_call: TRBJ1-5
clone_size: -
cdr3_aa: CASSGGVQPQHF
cdr3_nt: TGTGCCAGCAGTGGGGGAGTTCAGCCCCAGCATTTT

v_call: TRBV27
d_call: TRBD1
j_call: TRBJ2-2
clone_size: -
cdr3_aa: CASTTGVNTGELFF
cdr3_nt: TGTGCCAGCACGACAGGGGTGAACACCGGGGAGCTGTTTTTT

v_call: TRBV7-2
d_call: -
j_call: TRBJ1-6
clone_size: -
cdr3_aa: CASSLGQGREGNNSPLHF
cdr3_nt: TGTGCCAGCAGCTTAGGGCAGGGAAGGGAGGGAAATAATTCACCCCTCCACTTT

v_call: TRBV4-1
d_call: -
j_call: TRBJ1-1
clone_size: -
cdr3_aa: CASSQDSYTEAFF
cdr3_nt: TGCGCCAGCAGCCAAGATAGTTACACTGAAGCTTTCTTT

v_call: TRBV5-1
d_call: -
j_call: TRBJ2-3
clone_size: -
cdr3_aa: CASTDIGGGTDTQYF
cdr3_nt: TGCGCCAGCACTGACATCGGGGGAGGCACAGATACGCAGTATTTT

v_call: TRBV30
d_call: TRBD2
j_call: TRBJ2-1
clone_size: -
cdr3_aa: CAWNFRLAGGPGNEQFF
cdr3_nt: TGTGCCTGGAATTTTCGGCTAGCGGGAGGTCCCGGCAATGAGCAGTTCTTC

v_call: TRBV5-1
d_call: -
j_call: TRBJ2-3
clone_size: once
cdr3_aa: CASSSFPNTDTQYF
cdr3_nt: TGCGCCAGCAGCTCATTCCCGAACACAGATACGCAGTATTTT

v_call: TRBV6-1
d_call: -
j_call: TRBJ2-3
clone_size: -
cdr3_aa: CASSEGVEGGTQYF
cdr3_nt: TGTGCCAGCAGTGAAGGCGTCGAAGGGGGTACGCAGTATTTT

v_call: TRBV28
d_call: -
j_call: TRBJ1-1
clone_size: -
cdr3_aa: CASSSSGTAGTEAFF
cdr3_nt: TGTGCCAGCAGTTCCTCCGGGACCGCCGGTACTGAAGCTTTCTTT

v_call: TRBV7-9
d_call: -
j_call: TRBJ2-2
clone_size: -
cdr3_aa: CGAPGTGELFF
cdr3_nt: TGTGGGGCCCCCGGTACCGGGGAGCTGTTTTTT